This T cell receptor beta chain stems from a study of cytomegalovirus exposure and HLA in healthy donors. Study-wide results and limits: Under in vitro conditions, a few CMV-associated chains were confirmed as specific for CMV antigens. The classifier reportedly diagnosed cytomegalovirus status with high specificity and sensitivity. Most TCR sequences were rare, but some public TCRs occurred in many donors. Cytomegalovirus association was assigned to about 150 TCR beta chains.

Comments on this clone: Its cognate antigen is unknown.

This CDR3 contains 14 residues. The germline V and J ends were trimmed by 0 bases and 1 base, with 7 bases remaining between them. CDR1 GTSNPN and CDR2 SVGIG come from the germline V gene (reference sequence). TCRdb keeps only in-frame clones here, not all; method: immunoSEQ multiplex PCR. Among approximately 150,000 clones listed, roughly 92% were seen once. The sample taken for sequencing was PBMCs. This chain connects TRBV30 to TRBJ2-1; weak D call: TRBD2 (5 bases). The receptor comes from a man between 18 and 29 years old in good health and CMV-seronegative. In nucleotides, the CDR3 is TGTGCCTGGAGTGTGACGGGATCCTACAATGAGCAGTTCTTC. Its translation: CAWSVTGSYNEQFF.